This T cell receptor (beta chain) was sequenced during a study of CXCR3-negative and CXCR3-positive naive CD8 T cells (dated by TCRdb to between 2018 and 2021). A note on the overall study: In total, roughly 140 million TRB reads were obtained, corresponding to roughly 1.5 +/- 0.3 million reads per library. The diversity and physicochemical repertoire analyses included ten to eleven donors pooled from two independent experiments. TRBV-TRBJ cluster analysis included naive subsets from a handful of donors and memory cells from 3 donors.

CDR1 SGHVS and CDR2 FQNEAQ are derived from the germline V gene. Measured from the cysteine to the phenylalanine, the CDR3 is 16 residues long. The DNA is unrecorded. Note on this clonotype: The antigen it binds to is not known.

Broad study findings and their caveats: Naive CXCR3-negative and CXCR3-positive cells from the same donor showed similar TRBV-TRBJ usage, whereas memory cells showed distinct patterns. Both naive subsets had comparably high repertoire diversity, while memory CD8+ T cells had much lower repertoire diversity. Because CXCR3 expression was partially decreased after cryopreservation, freshly isolated PBMCs were used for most assays. Compared with CXCR3-negative naive cells, CXCR3-positive naive cells had TRB CDR3s with higher hydrophobicity (lower Kidera factor 4), lower energy, and higher strength and volume indices. Surface CD5, linked to self-reactivity in mice, was comparable between naive subsets; TCR interaction strength was therefore also inferred from TRB CDR3 physicochemical properties.

For every CD8+ T cell subset, 300,000 cells were flow-sorted straight into RLT lysis buffer, and each subset was sorted in triplicate. To keep memory contaminants out, a stringent definition of naive CD8+ T cells was applied: CD45RO-CCR7+CD27+CD95-. Peripheral blood mononuclear cells were isolated from buffy coats by standard density gradient centrifugation. A FACSAria III was used to flow-sort naive CXCR3-negative and CXCR3-positive CD8+ T cells. Total RNA was extracted from sorted cells using an RNeasy Mini Kit. The instrument was a NextSeq 550. The Human TCR Profiling Kit (MiLaboratory) was used to prepare UMI-labeled 5' RACE TRB cDNA libraries. The full amount of extracted RNA was used for cDNA synthesis, and the full amount of resulting cDNA was used for PCR amplification. Libraries were prepared in parallel with an identical number of PCR cycles. The original methods were these. About 50,000 +/- 10,000 unique UMI-labeled TRB cDNA molecules per library were extracted with MIGEC and MiXCR, with at least two reads per UMI required. Each library averaged around 40,000 +/- 10,000 functional in-frame TRB CDR3 nucleotide clonotypes without stop codons. After each sample was downsampled to 5000 UMI-labeled TRB molecules, VDJtools was used to calculate diversity metrics such as normalized Shannon-Wiener and Chao1. Clonotype-size-weighted physicochemical properties of the central five CDR3 residues (interaction energy, strength, volume and Kidera factor 4) were computed in VDJtools. After reprocessing by TCRdb, each CDR3 protein sequence is one entry, and no DNA is given. TCRdb, rather than the study authors, made the V and J calls. This sample's table contains tens of thousands of distinct CDR3 sequences. The ten top clones hold approximately 1.5% of the sample.

This sequence was found in a human donor in good health. Some clones in this sample may be carry-over from other donors' samples. Sample: naive CXCR3- CD8+ T cells from blood. The cell subset or site label, as the study defines it: CD45RO-CCR7+CD27+CD95- naive CD8+ T cells lacking CXCR3 (TNR3-). The sequence joins TRBV7-8 to TRBJ2-7; there is no DNA to check the TCRdb D call of TRBD2. The CDR3 region has the sequence CASSLVSRGPYYEQYF.